This TCR beta chain was profiled in a study of preoperative IRX-2 immunotherapy in early breast cancer (dated by TCRdb to the late 2010s). Library method: the immunoSEQ multiplex PCR assay. Imported from immuneACCESS, the table was reduced by TCRdb to in-frame sequences with V and J called. These copies leave out some clones; in studies compared against another copy, an unresolved V gene accounts for under half, and the cause of the remainder is not known. In this sample the table shows 95,000 to 100,000 clones, roughly 90% of which occur a single time. In total, the top ten clones hold roughly 2% of the sample. To note about this clone: Its target antigen remains unknown. No base quality information exists; no much larger clone differs at one position.

In light of the paper, this sample's treatment or condition label describes: preoperative locoregional IRX-2 cytokine immunotherapy. The samples were obtained from a phase Ib study in which preoperative, locoregional IRX-2 cytokine immunotherapy intended to prime immune responses was tested. Donors were patients with early-stage breast cancer who received IRX-2 before surgery. Via the germline V gene (reference sequence), CDR1 is GTSNPN and CDR2 SVGIG. V loses 3 bases, J loses 1 base, and the germline ends lie 12 bases apart. From cysteine to phenylalanine, the CDR3 is 14 amino acids long. Only the CDR3 portion is preserved as DNA: 42 bases, with reading frame beginning at the first base.

The chain joins TRBV30 to TRBJ1-1, with the identity of the D gene unclear. Here the sequenced sample was tumor tissue, taken after IRX-2 immunotherapy. The TCR was taken from a human donor with breast cancer. The CDR3 protein sequence reads: CAWSGRWWNTEAFF. The DNA is TGTGCCTGGAGCGGACGGTGGTGGAACACTGAAGCTTTCTTT. Reference TRBV30 and TRBJ1-1 genes cover what lies past the CDR3, so the full variable domain is SQTIHQWPATLVQPVGSPLSLECTVEGTSNPNLYWYRQAAGRGLQLLFYSVGIGQISSEVPQNLSASRPQDRQFILSSKKLLLSDSGFYLCAWSGRWWNTEAFFGQGTRLTVV.